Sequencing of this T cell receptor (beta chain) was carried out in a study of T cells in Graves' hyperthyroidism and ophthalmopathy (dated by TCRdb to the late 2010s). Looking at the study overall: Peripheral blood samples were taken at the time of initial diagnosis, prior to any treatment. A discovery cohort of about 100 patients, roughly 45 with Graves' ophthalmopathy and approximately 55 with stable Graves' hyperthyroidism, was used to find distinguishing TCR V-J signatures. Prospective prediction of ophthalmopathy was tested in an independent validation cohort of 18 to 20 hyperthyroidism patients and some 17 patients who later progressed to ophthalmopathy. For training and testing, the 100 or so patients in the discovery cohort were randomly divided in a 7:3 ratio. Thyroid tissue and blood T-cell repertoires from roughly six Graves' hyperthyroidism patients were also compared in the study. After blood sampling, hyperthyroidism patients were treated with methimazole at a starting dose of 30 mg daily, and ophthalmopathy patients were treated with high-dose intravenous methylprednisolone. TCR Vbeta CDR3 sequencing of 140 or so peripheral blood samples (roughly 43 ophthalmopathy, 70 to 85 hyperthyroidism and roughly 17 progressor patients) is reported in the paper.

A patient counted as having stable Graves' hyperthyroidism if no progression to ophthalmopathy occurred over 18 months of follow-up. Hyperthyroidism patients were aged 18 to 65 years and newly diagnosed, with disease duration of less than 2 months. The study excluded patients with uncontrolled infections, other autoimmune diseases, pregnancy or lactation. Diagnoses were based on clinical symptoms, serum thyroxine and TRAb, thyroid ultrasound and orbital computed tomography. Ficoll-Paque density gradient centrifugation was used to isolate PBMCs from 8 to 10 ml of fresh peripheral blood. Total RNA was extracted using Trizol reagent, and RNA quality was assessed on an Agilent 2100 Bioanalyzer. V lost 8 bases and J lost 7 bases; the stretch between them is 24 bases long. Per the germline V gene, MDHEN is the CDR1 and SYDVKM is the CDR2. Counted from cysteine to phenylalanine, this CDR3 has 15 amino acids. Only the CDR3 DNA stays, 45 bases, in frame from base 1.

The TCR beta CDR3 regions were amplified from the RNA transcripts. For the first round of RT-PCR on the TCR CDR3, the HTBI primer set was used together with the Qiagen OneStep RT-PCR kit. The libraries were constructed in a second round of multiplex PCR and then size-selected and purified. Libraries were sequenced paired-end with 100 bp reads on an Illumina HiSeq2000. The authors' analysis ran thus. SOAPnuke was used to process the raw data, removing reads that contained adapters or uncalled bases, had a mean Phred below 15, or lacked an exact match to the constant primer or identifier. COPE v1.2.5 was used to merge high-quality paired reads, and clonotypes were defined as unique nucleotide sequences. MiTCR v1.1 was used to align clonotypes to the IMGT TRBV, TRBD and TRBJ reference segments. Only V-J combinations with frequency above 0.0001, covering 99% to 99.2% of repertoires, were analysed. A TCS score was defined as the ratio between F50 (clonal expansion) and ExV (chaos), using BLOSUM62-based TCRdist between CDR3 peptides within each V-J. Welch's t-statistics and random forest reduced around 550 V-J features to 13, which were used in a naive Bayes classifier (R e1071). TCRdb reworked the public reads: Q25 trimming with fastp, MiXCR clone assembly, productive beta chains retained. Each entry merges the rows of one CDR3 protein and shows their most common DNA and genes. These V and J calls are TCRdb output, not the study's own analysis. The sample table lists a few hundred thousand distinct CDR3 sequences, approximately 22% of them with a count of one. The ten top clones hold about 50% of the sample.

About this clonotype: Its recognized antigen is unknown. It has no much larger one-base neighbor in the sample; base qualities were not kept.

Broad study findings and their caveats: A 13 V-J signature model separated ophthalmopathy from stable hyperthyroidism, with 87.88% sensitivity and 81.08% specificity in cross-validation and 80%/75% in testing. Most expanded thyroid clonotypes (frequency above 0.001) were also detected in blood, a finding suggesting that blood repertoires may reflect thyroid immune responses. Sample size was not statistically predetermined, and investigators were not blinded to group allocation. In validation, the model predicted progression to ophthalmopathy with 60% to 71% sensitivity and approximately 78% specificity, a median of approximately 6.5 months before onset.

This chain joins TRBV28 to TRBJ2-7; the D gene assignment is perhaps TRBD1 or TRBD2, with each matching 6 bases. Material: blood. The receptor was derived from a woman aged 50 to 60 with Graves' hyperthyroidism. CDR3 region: CASLSEGAGAGEQYF. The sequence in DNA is TGTGCCAGCCTTTCCGAAGGGGCAGGGGCGGGGGAGCAGTACTTC.